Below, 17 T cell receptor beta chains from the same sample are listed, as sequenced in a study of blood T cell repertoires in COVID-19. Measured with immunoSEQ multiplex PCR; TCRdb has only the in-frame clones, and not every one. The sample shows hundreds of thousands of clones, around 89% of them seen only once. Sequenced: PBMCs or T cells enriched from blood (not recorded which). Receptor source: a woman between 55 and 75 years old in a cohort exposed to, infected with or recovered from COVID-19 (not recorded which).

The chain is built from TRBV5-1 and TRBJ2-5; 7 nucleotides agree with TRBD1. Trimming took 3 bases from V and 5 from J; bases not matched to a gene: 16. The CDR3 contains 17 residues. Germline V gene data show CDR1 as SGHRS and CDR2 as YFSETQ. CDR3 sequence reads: CASSSTHHNRGGETQYF. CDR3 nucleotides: TGCGCCAGCAGCTCTACCCACCACAACAGGGGTGGGGAGACCCAGTACTTC.

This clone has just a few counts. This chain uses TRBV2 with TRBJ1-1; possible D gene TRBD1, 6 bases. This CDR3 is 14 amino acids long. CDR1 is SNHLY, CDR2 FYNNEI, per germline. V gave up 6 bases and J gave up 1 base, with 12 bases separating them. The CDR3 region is CASRYRESNTEAFF. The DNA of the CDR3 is TGTGCCAGCAGATACAGGGAATCGAACACTGAAGCTTTCTTT.

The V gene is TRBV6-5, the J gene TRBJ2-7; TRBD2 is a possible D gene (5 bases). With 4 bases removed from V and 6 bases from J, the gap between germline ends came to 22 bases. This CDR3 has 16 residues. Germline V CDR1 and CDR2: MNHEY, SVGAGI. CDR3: CASSSNRGSSMGEQYF. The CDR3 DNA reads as TGTGCCAGCAGTTCGAACCGGGGATCTTCCATGGGCGAGCAGTACTTC.

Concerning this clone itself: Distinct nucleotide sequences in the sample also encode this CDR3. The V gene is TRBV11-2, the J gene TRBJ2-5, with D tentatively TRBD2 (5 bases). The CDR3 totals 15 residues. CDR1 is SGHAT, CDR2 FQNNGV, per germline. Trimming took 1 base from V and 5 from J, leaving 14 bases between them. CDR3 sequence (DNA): TGTGCCAGCAGCTTAGCAGACGGGCGAGGGGAGACCCAGTACTTC. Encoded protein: CASSLADGRGETQYF.

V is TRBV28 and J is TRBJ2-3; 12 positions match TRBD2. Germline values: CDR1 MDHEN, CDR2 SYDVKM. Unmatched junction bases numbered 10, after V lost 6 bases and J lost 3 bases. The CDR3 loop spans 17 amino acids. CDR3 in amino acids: CASRPSGRAAKTDTQYF. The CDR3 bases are TGTGCCAGCAGGCCTAGCGGGAGGGCCGCGAAGACAGATACGCAGTATTTT.

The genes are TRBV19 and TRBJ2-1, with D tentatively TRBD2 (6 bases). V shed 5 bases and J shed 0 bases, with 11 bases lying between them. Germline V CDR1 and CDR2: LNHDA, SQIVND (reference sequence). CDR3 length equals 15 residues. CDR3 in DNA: TGTGCCAGTAGTGTGGGACTCCCCTCCTACAATGAGCAGTTCTTC. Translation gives CASSVGLPSYNEQFF.

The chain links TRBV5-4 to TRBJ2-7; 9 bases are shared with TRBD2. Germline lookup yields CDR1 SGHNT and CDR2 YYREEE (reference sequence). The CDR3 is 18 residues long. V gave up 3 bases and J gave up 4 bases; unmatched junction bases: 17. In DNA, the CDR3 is TGTGCCAGCAGCTCCGGGCTCCACATAGCGGGAGCAGAATACGAGCAGTACTTC. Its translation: CASSSGLHIAGAEYEQYF.

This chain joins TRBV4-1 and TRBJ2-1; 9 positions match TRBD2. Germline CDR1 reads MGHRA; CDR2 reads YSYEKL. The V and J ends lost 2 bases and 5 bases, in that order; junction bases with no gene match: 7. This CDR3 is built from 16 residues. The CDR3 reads CASSQSPSGVNNEQFF. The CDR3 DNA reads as TGCGCCAGCAGCCAAAGCCCTAGCGGGGTAAACAATGAGCAGTTCTTC.

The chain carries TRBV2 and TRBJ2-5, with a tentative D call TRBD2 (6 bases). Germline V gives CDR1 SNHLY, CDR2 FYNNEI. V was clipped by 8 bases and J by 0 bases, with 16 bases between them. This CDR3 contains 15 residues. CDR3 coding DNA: TGTGCCAGCGGAGGGTCTACTCGAAACCAAGAGACCCAGTACTTC. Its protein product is CASGGSTRNQETQYF.

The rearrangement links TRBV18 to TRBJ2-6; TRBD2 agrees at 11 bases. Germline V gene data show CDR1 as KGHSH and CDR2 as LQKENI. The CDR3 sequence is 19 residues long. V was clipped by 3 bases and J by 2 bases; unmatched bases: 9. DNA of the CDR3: TGTGCCAGCTCACCCGAGTCCCTAGCGGGAGGTACTGGGGCCAACGTCCTGACTTTC. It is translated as CASSPESLAGGTGANVLTF.

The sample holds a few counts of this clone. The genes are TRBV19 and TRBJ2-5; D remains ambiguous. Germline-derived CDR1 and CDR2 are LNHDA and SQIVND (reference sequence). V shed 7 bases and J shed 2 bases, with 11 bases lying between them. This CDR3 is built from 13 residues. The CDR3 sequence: CASTTAQQETQYF. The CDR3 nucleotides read TGTGCCAGTACAACAGCTCAACAAGAGACCCAGTACTTC.

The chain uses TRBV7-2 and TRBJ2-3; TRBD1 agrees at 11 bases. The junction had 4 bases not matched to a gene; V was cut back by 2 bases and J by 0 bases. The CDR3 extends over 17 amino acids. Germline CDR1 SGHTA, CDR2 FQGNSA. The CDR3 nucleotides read TGTGCCAGCAGCTTATTTAGGACAGGGGGCAGCACAGATACGCAGTATTTT. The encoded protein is CASSLFRTGGSTDTQYF.

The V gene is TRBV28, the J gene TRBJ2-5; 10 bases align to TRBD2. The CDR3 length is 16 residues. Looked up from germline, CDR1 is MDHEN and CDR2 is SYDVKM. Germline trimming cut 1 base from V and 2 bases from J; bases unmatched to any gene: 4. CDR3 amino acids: CASSLSSGSGQETQYF. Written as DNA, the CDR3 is TGTGCCAGCAGTTTATCTAGCGGGAGCGGGCAAGAGACCCAGTACTTC.

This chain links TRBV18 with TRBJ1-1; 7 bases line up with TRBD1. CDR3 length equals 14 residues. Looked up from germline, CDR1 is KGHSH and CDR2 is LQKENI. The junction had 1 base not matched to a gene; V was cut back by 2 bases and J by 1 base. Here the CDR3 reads CASSPKGANTEAFF. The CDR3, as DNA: TGTGCCAGCTCACCAAAGGGGGCGAACACTGAAGCTTTCTTT.

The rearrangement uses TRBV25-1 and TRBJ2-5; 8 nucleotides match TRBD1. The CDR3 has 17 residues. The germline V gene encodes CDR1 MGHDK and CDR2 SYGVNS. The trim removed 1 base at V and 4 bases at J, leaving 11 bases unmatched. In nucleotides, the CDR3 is TGTGCCAGCAGTGAATTTGGAGTTGGACAGGGACGAGAGACCCAGTACTTC. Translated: CASSEFGVGQGRETQYF.

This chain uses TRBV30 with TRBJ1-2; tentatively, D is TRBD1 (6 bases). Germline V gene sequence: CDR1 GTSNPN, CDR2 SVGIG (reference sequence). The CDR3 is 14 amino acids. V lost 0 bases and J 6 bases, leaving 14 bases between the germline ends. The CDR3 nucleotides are TGTGCCTGGAGTGTACGAAGAGGGGGGGATGGCTACACCTTC. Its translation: CAWSVRRGGDGYTF.

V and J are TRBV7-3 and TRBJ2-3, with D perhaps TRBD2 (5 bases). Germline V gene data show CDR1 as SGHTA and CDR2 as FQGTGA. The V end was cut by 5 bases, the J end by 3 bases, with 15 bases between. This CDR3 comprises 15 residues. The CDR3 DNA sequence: TGTGCCAGCAGCCCTGTAGCGCTTGGAACAGATACGCAGTATTTT. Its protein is CASSPVALGTDTQYF.